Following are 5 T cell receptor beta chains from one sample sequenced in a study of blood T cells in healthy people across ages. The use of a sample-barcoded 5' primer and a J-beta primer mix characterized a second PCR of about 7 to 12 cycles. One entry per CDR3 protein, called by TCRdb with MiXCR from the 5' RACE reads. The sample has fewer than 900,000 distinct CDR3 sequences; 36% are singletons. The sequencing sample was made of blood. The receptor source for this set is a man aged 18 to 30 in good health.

The DNA for the CDR3 is TGTGCCACCAGCAGAGATGGAGCTAGCGGCACAGATACGCAGTATTTT. This gives the protein CATSRDGASGTDTQYF. The genes are TRBV15 and TRBJ2-3, with D perhaps TRBD2 (6 bases). The CDR3 extends over 16 amino acids. The germline V and J ends were trimmed by 0 bases and 1 base, with 11 bases remaining between them. CDR1 LNHNV and CDR2 YYDKDF come from the germline V gene (reference sequence). Filled out from reference TRBV15 and TRBJ2-3, the complete variable domain reads DAMVIQNPRYQVTQFGKPVTLSCSQTLNHNVMYWYQQKSSQAPKLLFHYYDKDFNNEADTPDNFQSRRPNTSFCFLDIRSPGLGDTAMYLCATSRDGASGTDTQYFGPGTRLTVL.

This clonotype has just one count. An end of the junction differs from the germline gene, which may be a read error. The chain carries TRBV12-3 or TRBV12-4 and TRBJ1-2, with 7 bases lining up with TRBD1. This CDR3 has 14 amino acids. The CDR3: CASSRIGQEYGCTF. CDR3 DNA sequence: TGTGCCAGCAGTCGAATCGGACAGGAGTATGGCTGCACCTTC.

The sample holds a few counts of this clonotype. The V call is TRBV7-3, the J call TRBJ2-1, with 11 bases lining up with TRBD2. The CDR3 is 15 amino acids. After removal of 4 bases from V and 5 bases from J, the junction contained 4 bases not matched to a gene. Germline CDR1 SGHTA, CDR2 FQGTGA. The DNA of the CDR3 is TGTGCCAGCAGCTACACTAGCGGGGGCAACAATGAGCAGTTCTTC. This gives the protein CASSYTSGGNNEQFF. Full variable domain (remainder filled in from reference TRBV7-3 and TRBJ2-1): GAGVSQTPSNKVTEKGKYVELRCDPISGHTALYWYRQSLGQGPEFLIYFQGTGAADDSGLPNDRFFAVRPEGSVSTLKIQRTERGDSAVYLCASSYTSGGNNEQFFGPGTRLTVL.

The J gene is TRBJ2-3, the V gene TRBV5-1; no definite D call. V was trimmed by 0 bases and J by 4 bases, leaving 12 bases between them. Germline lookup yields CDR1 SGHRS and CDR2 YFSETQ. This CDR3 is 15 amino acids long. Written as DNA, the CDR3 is TGCGCCAGCAGCTTGGGGCGGCGATCTTCAGATACGCAGTATTTT. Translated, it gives CASSLGRRSSDTQYF.

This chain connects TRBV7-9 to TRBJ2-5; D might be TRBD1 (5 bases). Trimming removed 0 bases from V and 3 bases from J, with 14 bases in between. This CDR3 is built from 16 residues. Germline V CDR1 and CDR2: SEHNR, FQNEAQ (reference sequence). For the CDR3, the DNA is TGTGCCAGCAGCTTAGCGCTAGGGGTGGTAGAAGAGACCCAGTACTTC. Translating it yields CASSLALGVVEETQYF.